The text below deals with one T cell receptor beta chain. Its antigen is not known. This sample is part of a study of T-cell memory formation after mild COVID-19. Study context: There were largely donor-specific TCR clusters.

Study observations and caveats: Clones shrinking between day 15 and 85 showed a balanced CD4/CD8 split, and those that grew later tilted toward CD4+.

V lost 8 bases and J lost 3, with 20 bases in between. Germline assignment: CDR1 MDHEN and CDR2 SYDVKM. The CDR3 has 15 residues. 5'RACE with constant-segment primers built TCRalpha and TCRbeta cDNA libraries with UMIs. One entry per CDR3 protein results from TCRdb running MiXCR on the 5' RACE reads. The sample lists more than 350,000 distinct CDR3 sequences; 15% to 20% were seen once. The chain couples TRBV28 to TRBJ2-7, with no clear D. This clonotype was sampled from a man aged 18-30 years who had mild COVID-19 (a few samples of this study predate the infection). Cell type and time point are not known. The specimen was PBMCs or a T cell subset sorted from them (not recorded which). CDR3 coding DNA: TGTGCCAGCGGGTCCCCCGGCAGTGGGCACTACGAGCAGTACGTC. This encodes CASGSPGSGHYEQYV.